The T cell receptor beta chain described here comes from a study of CD8+ T cells in alopecia areata. Study background: Tofacitinib exposure lasted 6 to 18 months, followed by 6 months off drug.

Germline V gene sequence: CDR1 ENHRY, CDR2 SYGVKD. Deletions cut 6 bases from V and 6 bases from J, with 12 bases between. This CDR3 spans 13 amino acids. cDNA reverse transcribed from extracted RNA served as the sequencing template. The assay was immunoSEQ multiplex PCR, and TCRdb's table has in-frame clones only and misses some. The data contain about 200,000 clones, 50% to 60% of them singletons. The sequence derives from a human donor with alopecia areata. The genes are TRBV10-3 and TRBJ2-1; D is possibly TRBD2 (5 bases). Sequenced material: CD4+ T cells sorted from blood, taken at week 0. In nucleotides, the CDR3 is TGTGCCATCAGGGGTAGCGACCGCAATGAGCAGTTCTTC. As protein: CAIRGSDRNEQFF.